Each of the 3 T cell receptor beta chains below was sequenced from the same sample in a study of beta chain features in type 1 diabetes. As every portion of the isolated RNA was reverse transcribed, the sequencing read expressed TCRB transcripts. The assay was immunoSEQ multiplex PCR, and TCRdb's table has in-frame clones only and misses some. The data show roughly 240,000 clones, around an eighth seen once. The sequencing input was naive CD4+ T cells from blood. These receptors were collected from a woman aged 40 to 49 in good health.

The CDR3 sequence: CASSQDKAGGTDTQYF. DNA of the CDR3: TGCGCCAGCAGCCAAGATAAAGCGGGGGGCACAGATACGCAGTATTTT. This chain uses TRBV4-3 with TRBJ2-3; 8 bases align to TRBD2. Germline V gene lookup returns CDR1 LGHNA and CDR2 YSLEER. With 0 bases clipped from V and 1 base from J, the junction kept 3 bases outside the gene matches. CDR3 length: 16 residues.

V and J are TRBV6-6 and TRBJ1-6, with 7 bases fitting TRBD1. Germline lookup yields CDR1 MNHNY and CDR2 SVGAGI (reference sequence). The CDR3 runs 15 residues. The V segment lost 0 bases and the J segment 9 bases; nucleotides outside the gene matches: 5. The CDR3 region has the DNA TGTGCCAGCAGTTACTCGACAGGGATGGTTTCACCCCTCCACTTT. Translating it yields CASSYSTGMVSPLHF.

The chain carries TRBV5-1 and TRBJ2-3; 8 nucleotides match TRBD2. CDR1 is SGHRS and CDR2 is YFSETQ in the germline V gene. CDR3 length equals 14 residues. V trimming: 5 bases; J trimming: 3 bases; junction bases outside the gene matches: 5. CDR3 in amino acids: CASSTGTRTDTQYF. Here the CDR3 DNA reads TGCGCCAGCAGTACCGGGACTAGGACAGATACGCAGTATTTT.